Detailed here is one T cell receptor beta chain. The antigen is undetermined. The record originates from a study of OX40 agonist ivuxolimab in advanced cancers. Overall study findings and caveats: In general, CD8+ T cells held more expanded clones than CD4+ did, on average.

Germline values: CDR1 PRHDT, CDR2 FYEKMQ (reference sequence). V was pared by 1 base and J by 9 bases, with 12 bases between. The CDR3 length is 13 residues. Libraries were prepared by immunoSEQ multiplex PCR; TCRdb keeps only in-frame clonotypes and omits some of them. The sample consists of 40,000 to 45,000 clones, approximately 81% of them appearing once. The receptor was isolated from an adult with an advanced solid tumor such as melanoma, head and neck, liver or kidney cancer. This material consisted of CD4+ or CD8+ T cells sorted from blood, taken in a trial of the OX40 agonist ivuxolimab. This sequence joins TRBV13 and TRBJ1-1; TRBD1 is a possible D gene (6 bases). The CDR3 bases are TGTGCCAGCAGCTTAGCGGGGGACAACCAAGCTTTCTTT. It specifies CASSLAGDNQAFF.